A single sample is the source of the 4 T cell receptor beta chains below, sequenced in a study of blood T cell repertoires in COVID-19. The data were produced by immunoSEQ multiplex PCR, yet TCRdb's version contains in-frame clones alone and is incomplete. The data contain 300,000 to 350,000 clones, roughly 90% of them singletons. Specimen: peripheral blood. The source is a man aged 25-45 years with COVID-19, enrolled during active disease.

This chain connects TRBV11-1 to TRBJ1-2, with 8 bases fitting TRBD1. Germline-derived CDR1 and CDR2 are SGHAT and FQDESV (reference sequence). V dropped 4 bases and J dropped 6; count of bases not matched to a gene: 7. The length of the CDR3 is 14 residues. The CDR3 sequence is CASSWTDRGHGYTF. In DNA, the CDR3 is TGTGCCAGCAGCTGGACCGACAGGGGTCATGGCTACACCTTC.

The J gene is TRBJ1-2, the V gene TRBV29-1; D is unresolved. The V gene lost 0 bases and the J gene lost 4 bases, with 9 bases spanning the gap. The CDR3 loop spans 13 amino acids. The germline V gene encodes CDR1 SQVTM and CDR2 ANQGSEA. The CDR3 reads CSVEDGGVYGYTF. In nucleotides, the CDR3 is TGCAGCGTTGAAGATGGTGGAGTCTATGGCTACACCTTC.

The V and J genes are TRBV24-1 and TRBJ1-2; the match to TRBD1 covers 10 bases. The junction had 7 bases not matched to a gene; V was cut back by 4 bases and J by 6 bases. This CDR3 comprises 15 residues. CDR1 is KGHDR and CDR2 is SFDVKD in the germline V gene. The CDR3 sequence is CATSDPPTGGDGYTF. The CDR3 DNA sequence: TGTGCCACCAGTGACCCGCCGACAGGGGGCGATGGCTACACCTTC.

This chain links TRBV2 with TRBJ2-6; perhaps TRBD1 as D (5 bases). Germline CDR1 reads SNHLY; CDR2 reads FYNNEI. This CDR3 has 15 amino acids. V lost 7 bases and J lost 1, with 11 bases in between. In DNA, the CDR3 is TGTGCCAGCACTTGGGGCCTGTCTGGGGCCAACGTCCTGACTTTC. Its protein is CASTWGLSGANVLTF.